The rows below give T cell receptor beta chains drawn from one sample of a study of cytomegalovirus exposure and HLA in healthy donors. This table comes from immunoSEQ multiplex PCR, and its TCRdb copy is limited to in-frame clones, with some not included. The sample data list 55,000 or so clones. The sample comprised PBMCs. Receptors originate from a woman in her thirties in good health and CMV-seropositive. The CDR3 runs from the conserved cysteine through the conserved F or W. A D gene is named only where the DNA matches it firmly. Clone size is shown for a subset of rows, as once, few, many or a class of expanded clone.

.	TRBV5-6	13	TRBD1	TRBJ2-7	TGTGCCAGCAGCCTTACAGGGGGGTACGAGCAGTACTTC	CASSLTGGYEQYF
.	TRBV4-1	14	.	TRBJ2-7	TGCGCCAGCAGCCAAGGGTCCGGCTCCTACGAGCAGTACTTC	CASSQGSGSYEQYF
.	TRBV15	14	TRBD2	TRBJ2-7	TGTGCCACCAGCAGAGATGGGACTAGCTCCGAGCAGTACTTC	CATSRDGTSSEQYF
.	TRBV19	13	.	TRBJ2-5	TGTGCCAGTAGTATGTTGGGGGGAGAGACCCAGTACTTC	CASSMLGGETQYF
.	TRBV5-1	19	TRBD1	TRBJ2-2	TGCGCCAGCAGGGGCCCCCCTGGACAGGCCTACGCGAACACCGGGGAGCTGTTTTTT	CASRGPPGQAYANTGELFF
.	TRBV9	15	TRBD2	TRBJ2-3	TGTGCCAGCAGCGTAGCAACTAGCGGGGGGCATACGCAGTATTTT	CASSVATSGGHTQYF
.	TRBV19	15	.	TRBJ1-1	TGTGCCAGTAGTTCATGGGGGGGCATGCGAACTGAAGCTTTCTTT	CASSSWGGMRTEAFF
.	TRBV7-9	14	TRBD1	TRBJ1-5	TGTGCCAGCAGCCGGACAGGGCTGGGGAAGCCCCAGCATTTT	CASSRTGLGKPQHF
.	TRBV5-1	17	TRBD1	TRBJ1-4	TGCGCCAGCAGCCCGGGGACAGGGGTAGGGATTAATGAAAAACTGTTTTTT	CASSPGTGVGINEKLFF
.	TRBV7-9	14	TRBD1	TRBJ2-5	TGTGCCAGCAGCGCGAGGGACAGGGCAGAGACCCAGTACTTC	CASSARDRAETQYF
.	TRBV13	13	TRBD1	TRBJ1-2	TGTGCCAGCAGCTCTGGACAGGGGTCTGGCTACACCTTC	CASSSGQGSGYTF
.	TRBV6-5	13	TRBD1	TRBJ1-6	TGTGCCAGCACAGGGACAGGGGTGTCACCCCTCCACTTT	CASTGTGVSPLHF
.	TRBV28	15	TRBD1	TRBJ2-5	TGTGCCAGCAGTCCATCGGCAGGGGGCGGTGAGACCCAGTACTTC	CASSPSAGGGETQYF
.	TRBV7-3	13	.	TRBJ2-7	TGTGCCAGCAGCTTAGCGGGGGCAGGAGAGCAGTACTTC	CASSLAGAGEQYF
large	TRBV7-3	12	TRBD2	TRBJ2-1	TGTGCCAGCAGCGATGGGGGGGGTGAGCAGTTCTTC	CASSDGGGEQFF
.	TRBV7-9	12	.	TRBJ1-5	TGTGCCAGCAGCAGGACAGATCAGCCCCAGCATTTT	CASSRTDQPQHF